This T cell receptor beta chain was retrieved from a study of tumor-infiltrating lymphocytes in primary liver carcinoma. Whole-study results and caveats: It was observed that only about 8-25% of the top clones appeared in every one of the five tumor regions.

The approximately 17-32 mg bulk tissue piece was not sorted before simultaneous RNA and DNA extraction. Starting from about 0.5 ug of total RNA, TCR beta cDNA was produced with a primer in the constant region. Three nested multiplex PCR rounds, a slightly modified ARM-PCR, produced the libraries for TCR beta. Using its own MiXCR run on the multiplex PCR reads, TCRdb lists one record per CDR3 protein. The repertoire holds 50,000 or so distinct CDR3 sequences, with over 75% as singletons. Points on this clonotype: Its antigen is as yet unknown. This may be a read error, as it is one base from a much larger clone.

The specimen was liver tumor tissue from sampling region 5. The subset denotes: tumor region T5, tumor centre. This clonotype originated in a man aged 35 to 55 with primary liver carcinoma and hepatitis B virus infection.

CDR3 in DNA: TGTGCCAGCAGGCGTCGGACTAGCGGGGCCTACGGGCAGTACTTC. Translation gives CASRRRTSGAYGQYF. The chain combines TRBV14 with TRBJ2-7, with 12 bases matching TRBD2. CDR1 is SGHDN, CDR2 FVKESK, per germline. This CDR3 is 15 amino acids long.